Described below is a single T cell receptor (beta chain) sequence and its context. What was sequenced on ten immunoSEQ deep assay plates was unsorted PBMC DNA. Using immunoSEQ multiplex PCR, the repertoire was profiled, and TCRdb retains in-frame clones only, with some absent. The table records about half a million clones, less than 85% of them present only once. The CDR3 runs to 17 residues. V lost 0 bases and J lost 3; bases outside the gene matches: 8. Germline assignment: CDR1 SGHRS and CDR2 YFSETQ. The record originates from a study of shared clonotypes between healthy human individuals. The chain uses TRBV5-1 and TRBJ2-7; TRBD1 agrees at 11 bases. The source material was PBMCs. This TCR came from a woman aged 40 to 55 in good health. Some clones in this sample may be carry-over from other donors' samples. This chain's CDR3 is CASSLAGQGARGYEQYF. Here the CDR3 DNA reads TGCGCCAGCAGCTTGGCCGGACAGGGGGCGCGGGGCTACGAGCAGTACTTC.